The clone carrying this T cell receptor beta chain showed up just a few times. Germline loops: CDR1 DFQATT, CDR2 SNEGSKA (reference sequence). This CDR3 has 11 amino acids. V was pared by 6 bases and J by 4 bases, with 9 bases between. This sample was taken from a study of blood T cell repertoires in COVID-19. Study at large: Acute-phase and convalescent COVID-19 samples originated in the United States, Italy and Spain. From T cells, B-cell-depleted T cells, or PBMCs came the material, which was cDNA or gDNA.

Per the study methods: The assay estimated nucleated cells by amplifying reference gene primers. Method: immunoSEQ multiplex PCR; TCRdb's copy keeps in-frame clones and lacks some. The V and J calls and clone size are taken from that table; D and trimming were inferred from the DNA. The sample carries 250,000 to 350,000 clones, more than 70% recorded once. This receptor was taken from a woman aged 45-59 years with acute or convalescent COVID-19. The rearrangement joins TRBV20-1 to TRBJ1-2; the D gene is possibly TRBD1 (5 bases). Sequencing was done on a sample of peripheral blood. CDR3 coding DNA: TGCAGTGCGGAGGGGAGCTATGGCTACACCTTC. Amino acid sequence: CSAEGSYGYTF.